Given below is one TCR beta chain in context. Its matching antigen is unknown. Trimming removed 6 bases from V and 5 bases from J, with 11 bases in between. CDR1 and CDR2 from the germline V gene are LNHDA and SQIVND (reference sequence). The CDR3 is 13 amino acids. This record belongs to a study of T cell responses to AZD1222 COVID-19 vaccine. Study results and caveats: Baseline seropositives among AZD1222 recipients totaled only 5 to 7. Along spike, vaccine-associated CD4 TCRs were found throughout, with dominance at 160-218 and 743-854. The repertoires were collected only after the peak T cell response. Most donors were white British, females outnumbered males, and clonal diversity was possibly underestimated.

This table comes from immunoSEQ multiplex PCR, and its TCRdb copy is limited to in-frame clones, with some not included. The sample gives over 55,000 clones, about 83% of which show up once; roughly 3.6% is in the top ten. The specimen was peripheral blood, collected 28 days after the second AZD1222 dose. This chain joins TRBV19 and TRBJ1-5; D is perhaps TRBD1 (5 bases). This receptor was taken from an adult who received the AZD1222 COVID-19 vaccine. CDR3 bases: TGTGCCAGTAGGGGGTTCAGGGATCAGCCCCAGCATTTT. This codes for CASRGFRDQPQHF.